One and the same sample provided the 26 T cell receptor beta chains below, sequenced in a study of cytomegalovirus exposure and HLA in healthy donors. The protocol was immunoSEQ multiplex PCR, while the TCRdb copy is restricted to in-frame clones and leaves out a portion. In the table there are roughly 240,000 clones, 80% to 90% of which are singletons. The material sequenced was PBMCs. These receptors were obtained from a man aged 18 to 30 in good health and CMV-seronegative.

This chain connects TRBV11-2 to TRBJ2-1; tentative D call: TRBD2 (5 bases). This CDR3 spans 15 amino acids. Germline lookup yields CDR1 SGHAT and CDR2 FQNNGV. Trimming cost V 1 base and J 0 bases, with 7 bases left between them. For the CDR3, the DNA is TGTGCCAGCAGCTTAGGTGAGGGCTCCTACAATGAGCAGTTCTTC. It encodes CASSLGEGSYNEQFF.

J is TRBJ2-2 and V is TRBV19, with a weak D call TRBD1 (5 bases). With 9 bases removed from V and 0 bases from J, the gap between germline ends came to 11 bases. The CDR3 covers 14 residues. Germline assignment: CDR1 LNHDA and CDR2 SQIVND (reference sequence). The CDR3 DNA sequence: TGTGCCAGAGGTAGGACAACGAACACCGGGGAGCTGTTTTTT. Residues: CARGRTTNTGELFF.

This clone was detected a few times. The chain couples TRBV11-2 to TRBJ2-2, with D possibly TRBD1 on 5 matching bases. Germline V gene data show CDR1 as SGHAT and CDR2 as FQNNGV. V dropped 2 bases and J dropped 3 bases, with 7 bases sitting between them. CDR3 length: 14 residues. The CDR3 reads CASSLLQDTGELFF. In DNA, the CDR3 is TGTGCCAGCAGCTTACTACAGGACACCGGGGAGCTGTTTTTT.

V and J are TRBV6-1 and TRBJ2-1; the match to TRBD1 covers 7 bases. This CDR3 is built from 16 residues. The germline gives CDR1 MNHNS, CDR2 SASEGT. Germline trimming cut 4 bases from V and 2 bases from J; bases unmatched to any gene: 8. The CDR3 bases are TGTGCCAGCAGTGTTATAGAGGGGGCCACCTACAATGAGCAGTTCTTC. Translation: CASSVIEGATYNEQFF.

In nucleotides, the CDR3 is TGCAGCGCGGGGGACAGTAGTAACTATGGCTACACCTTC. It encodes CSAGDSSNYGYTF. This chain links TRBV29-1 with TRBJ1-2; 7 bases match TRBD1. Germline CDR1 is SQVTM and CDR2 is ANQGSEA. Trimming removed 7 bases from V and 1 base from J; junction bases left unmatched: 6. The CDR3 covers 13 residues.

The J gene is TRBJ2-7, the V gene TRBV28; 10 bases agree with TRBD2. This CDR3 spans 16 amino acids. CDR1 MDHEN and CDR2 SYDVKM come from the germline V gene. The V and J ends lost 3 bases and 4 bases, in that order; junction bases with no gene match: 9. The CDR3 nucleotides read TGTGCCAGCAGTTTTAAAAAGGGACTAGCGAATTACGAGCAGTACTTC. Its translation is CASSFKKGLANYEQYF.

The chain is built from TRBV6-5 and TRBJ2-7; D call uncertain. CDR3 length: 14 residues. Trimming removed 10 bases at V and 3 bases at J, with 19 bases between. The germline V gene has CDR1 MNHEY and CDR2 SVGAGI. The CDR3 nucleotides read TGTGCCACCCCCCCCGTCCGGTATCGCTACGAGCAGTACTTC. Its protein is CATPPVRYRYEQYF.

The gene calls are TRBV27 and TRBJ2-2, with 9 positions matching TRBD2. The CDR3 is 14 amino acids. Germline CDR1 reads MNHEY; CDR2 reads SMNVEV (reference sequence). Trimming took 6 bases from V and 10 from J; bases not matched to a gene: 9. The CDR3 protein is CASRFGRGGAELFF. The CDR3 region has the DNA TGTGCCAGCAGATTCGGGCGGGGGGGCGCGGAGCTGTTTTTT.

The rearrangement uses TRBV4-3 and TRBJ2-1, with TRBD2 matching 8 bases. The CDR3 is 16 residues long. Germline CDR1 and CDR2: LGHNA and YSLEER. Losses at the gene ends were 1 base for V and 6 bases for J; bases not matched to a gene: 8. CDR3 sequence: CASSQVPGGAINEQFF. The DNA for the CDR3 is TGCGCCAGCAGCCAAGTGCCGGGGGGGGCCATCAATGAGCAGTTCTTC.

This clone has a handful of counts. The chain couples TRBV25-1 to TRBJ2-5; the match to TRBD1 covers 7 bases. V lost 6 bases and J lost 3; bases outside the gene matches: 4. This CDR3 contains 13 residues. Germline loops: CDR1 MGHDK, CDR2 SYGVNS. The CDR3 sequence: CASRTGQKETQYF. DNA for the CDR3: TGTGCCAGCAGGACAGGGCAAAAAGAGACCCAGTACTTC. Supplemented by reference TRBV25-1 and TRBJ2-5, the full variable domain reads EADIYQTPRYLVIGTGKKITLECSQTMGHDKMYWYQQDPGMELHLIHYSYGVNSTEKGDLSSESTVSRIRTEHFPLTLESARPSHTSQYLCASRTGQKETQYFGPGTRLLVL.

This clone was observed a single time. The rearrangement links TRBV28 to TRBJ2-2, with TRBD1 matching over 7 bases. The junction had 1 base not matched to a gene; V was cut back by 6 bases and J by 0 bases. The CDR3 covers 14 residues. The V gene's germline CDR1 is MDHEN and CDR2 SYDVKM. The CDR3 coding sequence is TGTGCCAGCAGGGGGACAGCGAACACCGGGGAGCTGTTTTTT. Translating gives CASRGTANTGELFF.

V gene TRBV7-2 combines with J gene TRBJ2-7; D might be TRBD2 (6 bases). From germline, CDR1 is SGHTA and CDR2 FQGNSA. Between the trimmed V and J ends, which lost 6 bases and 6 bases, there was a span of 12 bases. This CDR3 has 12 amino acids. The chain's CDR3 is CASSNEEGEQYF. The CDR3 bases are TGTGCCAGCAGTAACGAGGAGGGCGAGCAGTACTTC.

This clone appeared once. This rearrangement joins TRBV5-1 to TRBJ2-7; D gene uncertain. From germline, CDR1 is SGHRS and CDR2 YFSETQ. This CDR3 comprises 14 residues. With 6 bases removed from V and 6 bases from J, the gap between germline ends came to 19 bases. The CDR3, as DNA: TGCGCCAGCACTCCCCACCTCGAGGTCGGCGAGCAGTACTTC. It specifies CASTPHLEVGEQYF.

This chain joins TRBV6-1 and TRBJ2-7, with D perhaps TRBD2 (6 bases). The V end was cut by 6 bases, the J end by 3 bases, with 12 bases between. The CDR3 is 13 residues long. The germline CDR1 and CDR2 sequences are MNHNS and SASEGT. CDR3 bases: TGTGCCAGCAGGGCGGGACGGTACTACGAGCAGTACTTC. Protein: CASRAGRYYEQYF.

The chain recombines TRBV27 with TRBJ2-3, with D unresolved. CDR1 and CDR2 (germline): MNHEY, SMNVEV (reference sequence). V was cut by 5 bases and J by 2 bases, with 5 bases left in between. The CDR3 is 12 residues long. CDR3 bases: TGTGCCAGCAGTCTACCCACAGATACGCAGTATTTT. This encodes CASSLPTDTQYF.

This clone was detected only once. The V call is TRBV20-1, the J call TRBJ2-7, with TRBD2 identical over 8 bases. The CDR3 consists of 11 residues. The V gene end was trimmed by 6 bases and the J gene end by 3 bases; junction bases not matched to a gene: 1. Germline CDR1 is DFQATT and CDR2 is SNEGSKA (reference sequence). The CDR3: CSAREGYEQYF. CDR3 nucleotide sequence: TGCAGTGCACGGGAGGGCTACGAGCAGTACTTC.

The chain recombines TRBV25-1 with TRBJ1-6; no clear D. The CDR3 consists of 16 residues. V was shortened by 6 bases and J by 0 bases, with 12 bases between the two germline ends. Germline V gives CDR1 MGHDK, CDR2 SYGVNS. CDR3 nucleotides: TGTGCCAGCAGACCGACGGGGAGCTCCTATAATTCACCCCTCCACTTT. It translates to CASRPTGSSYNSPLHF.

The V gene is TRBV28, the J gene TRBJ2-1; 9 bases line up with TRBD2. CDR1 MDHEN and CDR2 SYDVKM come from the germline V gene. The CDR3 totals 16 residues. The junction had 12 bases not matched to a gene; V was cut back by 4 bases and J by 8 bases. This CDR3 reads CASSYSVGGRADEQFF. CDR3 nucleotide sequence: TGTGCCAGCAGTTATTCAGTAGGCGGGAGGGCCGATGAGCAGTTCTTC.

The V and J genes are TRBV28 and TRBJ1-1, with a possible D match to TRBD1 (6 bases). Germline V gene data show CDR1 as MDHEN and CDR2 as SYDVKM. The CDR3 has 16 residues. V was clipped by 4 bases and J by 2 bases, with 17 bases between them. The CDR3 nucleotides read TGTGCCAGCAGTTGGATCCTACAGGGATCAAACACTGAAGCTTTCTTT. Its translation: CASSWILQGSNTEAFF.

The J gene is TRBJ2-3, the V gene TRBV28; 10 nucleotides align to TRBD2. This CDR3 region has 16 residues. CDR1 and CDR2 from the germline V gene are MDHEN and SYDVKM. After removal of 6 bases from V and 4 bases from J, the junction contained 10 bases not matched to a gene. The CDR3 spells CASRPRLAGVPDTQYF. The CDR3 DNA follows: TGTGCCAGCAGACCTCGCCTAGCGGGGGTCCCAGATACGCAGTATTTT.

The V and J genes are TRBV9 and TRBJ2-3; TRBD2 is a possible D gene (5 bases). Trimming removed 4 bases from V and 3 bases from J, with 21 bases in between. CDR3 length: 17 residues. Germline CDR1 is SGDLS and CDR2 is YYNGEE. CDR3 region: CASSPQPQVWETDTQYF. The CDR3 DNA follows: TGTGCCAGCAGCCCCCAACCCCAGGTCTGGGAGACAGATACGCAGTATTTT.

The chain employs TRBV9 and TRBJ2-1; 8 bases agree with TRBD2. The V segment lost 3 bases and the J segment 6 bases; nucleotides outside the gene matches: 5. CDR1 SGDLS and CDR2 YYNGEE come from the germline V gene. This CDR3 comprises 14 residues. Here the CDR3 reads CASSGSGRANEQFF. In DNA form, the CDR3 reads TGTGCCAGCAGCGGAAGCGGGAGAGCCAATGAGCAGTTCTTC.

This chain uses TRBV7-2 with TRBJ1-4; 7 nucleotides agree with TRBD1. V shed 5 bases and J 13 bases; nucleotides not matched to a gene: 16. CDR3 size: 15 residues. Germline loops: CDR1 SGHTA, CDR2 FQGNSA. The CDR3 DNA is TGTGCCAGCAGCCCTCGGACAGGCCGGGGGATGGTACTGTTTTTT. It encodes CASSPRTGRGMVLFF.

J is TRBJ2-2 and V is TRBV28, with D possibly TRBD2 on 5 matching bases. Germline-derived CDR1 and CDR2 are MDHEN and SYDVKM. V was shortened by 4 bases and J by 3 bases, with 21 bases between the two germline ends. The CDR3 runs to 18 residues. CDR3 bases: TGTGCCAGCAGTTCCCCAATGTCGCAAAGCGGCTACACCGGGGAGCTGTTTTTT. Its protein is CASSSPMSQSGYTGELFF.

The rearrangement joins TRBV2 to TRBJ1-1, with TRBD1 matching 11 bases. With 3 bases clipped from V and 4 bases from J, the junction kept 1 base outside the gene matches. The germline V gene has CDR1 SNHLY and CDR2 FYNNEI. The CDR3 sequence is 14 residues long. The CDR3 DNA sequence: TGTGCCAGCAGTGATGGACAGGGGGCCACTGAAGCTTTCTTT. Translation gives CASSDGQGATEAFF.

This clone was found a few times. This rearrangement joins TRBV20-1 to TRBJ1-5; a possible D gene is TRBD1 (5 bases). This CDR3 region has 10 residues. The germline V and J ends were trimmed by 5 bases and 6 bases, with 5 bases remaining between them. Germline CDR1 reads DFQATT; CDR2 reads SNEGSKA (reference sequence). Here the CDR3 reads CSAGAQPQHF. CDR3 sequence (DNA): TGCAGTGCTGGGGCTCAGCCCCAGCATTTT.